What follows are 21 T cell receptor beta chains derived from one specimen sequenced in a study of post-analysis software for immune sequencing data (dated by TCRdb to the mid-2010s). Study-level results and caveats: Significantly higher frequencies in patients than in controls were found for five TRBV segments, including TRBV5-6, TRBV5-1 and TRBV20-1.

Receptor amplification or capture employed PCR. Sequencing was performed on an Illumina HiSeq 2500. To reduce PCR and sequencing biases, unique molecular identifiers were incorporated into the TCR beta cDNA libraries. TCRdb reworked the public reads: Q25 trimming with fastp, MiXCR clone assembly, productive beta chains retained. Every CDR3 protein is listed once, alongside the most common genes and DNA of its rows. This sample is represented by some 260,000 distinct CDR3 sequences; around 34% of them were singletons. In total, the top ten clones hold 4.5% to 5.5% of the sample. Which antigens these TCRs recognize remains unknown. Sequenced: blood. These receptors originate from a girl under 18 with multiple sclerosis.

The chain joins TRBV20-1 to TRBJ2-1; D is ambiguous. The CDR3 consists of 10 residues. Trimming removed 4 bases at V and 4 bases at J, with 2 bases between. The germline gives CDR1 DFQATT, CDR2 SNEGSKA (reference sequence). The CDR3 spells CSATYNEQFF. The CDR3 DNA sequence: TGCAGTGCTACATACAATGAGCAGTTCTTC.

This clonotype was seen repeatedly, ten times or more. This chain joins TRBV5-5 and TRBJ2-7; no reliable D call. The CDR3 has 16 amino acids. The V and J ends lost 5 bases and 6 bases respectively, with 24 bases between them. The germline gives CDR1 SGHKS, CDR2 YYEKEE (reference sequence). The CDR3 sequence: CASRPEGWGTSAEQYF. The CDR3, as DNA: TGTGCCAGCAGACCCGAAGGTTGGGGAACCTCCGCCGAGCAGTACTTC.

This clonotype has a count of ten or more. The chain uses TRBV18 and TRBJ2-5; 7 nucleotides agree with TRBD2. After removal of 0 bases from V and 1 base from J, the junction contained 2 bases not matched to a gene. The germline V gene encodes CDR1 KGHSH and CDR2 LQKENI. The CDR3 has 15 residues. CDR3 coding DNA: TGTGCCAGCTCACCACCTAGCGGGTCCCAAGAGACCCAGTACTTC. This sequence encodes CASSPPSGSQETQYF.

This clonotype was detected once. The V call is TRBV7-2, the J call TRBJ2-3; 7 positions match TRBD2. V lost 5 bases to trimming and J lost 2 bases; unmatched junction nucleotides: 7. Looked up from germline, CDR1 is SGHTA and CDR2 is FQGNSA. The length of the CDR3 is 15 residues. CDR3: CASSTFGGITDTQYF. In nucleotides, the CDR3 is TGTGCCAGCAGCACGTTCGGGGGGATCACAGATACGCAGTATTTT.

The chain uses TRBV20-1 and TRBJ2-3; no definite D call. V was clipped by 4 bases and J by 0 bases, with 2 bases between them. Germline V gives CDR1 DFQATT, CDR2 SNEGSKA (reference sequence). The CDR3 loop spans 11 amino acids. CDR3 bases: TGCAGTGCTACTAGCACAGATACGCAGTATTTT. Residues: CSATSTDTQYF.

This clonotype was picked up many times. This chain joins TRBV3-1 and TRBJ2-6; perhaps D is TRBD1 or TRBD2 (6 bases each). Germline assignment: CDR1 LGHDT and CDR2 YNNKEL (reference sequence). This CDR3 is 17 amino acids long. V was clipped by 4 bases and J by 0 bases, with 13 bases between them. CDR3 residues: CASSPVGGGSGANVLTF. The CDR3 nucleotides read TGTGCCAGCAGCCCCGTAGGAGGGGGCTCTGGGGCCAACGTCCTGACTTTC.

This clonotype was counted only a few times. CDR3 DNA: TGCAGCGTGGACAGGGGGCCCTCTAAGGGCTACACCTTC. Protein product: CSVDRGPSKGYTF. The rearrangement uses TRBV29-1 and TRBJ1-2, with 11 bases fitting TRBD1. With V trimmed by 6 bases and J by 8 bases, 8 bases remained unmatched. CDR3 size: 13 residues. Germline V gene sequence: CDR1 SQVTM, CDR2 ANQGSEA.

The CDR3 reads CASSSTDSNQPQHF. CDR3 nucleotides: TGTGCCAGCAGCTCTACAGATAGCAATCAGCCCCAGCATTTT. This chain connects TRBV28 to TRBJ1-5; D not certain. The V gene lost 6 bases and the J gene lost 0 bases, with 9 bases spanning the gap. Germline V lookup: CDR1 MDHEN, CDR2 SYDVKM. The CDR3 runs to 14 residues.

The V and J genes are TRBV10-3 and TRBJ2-2, with 9 positions matching TRBD1. Trimming took 7 bases from V and 3 from J; bases not matched to a gene: 6. Germline values: CDR1 ENHRY, CDR2 SYGVKD. CDR3 size: 15 residues. CDR3 sequence reads: CAITGDREDTGELFF. CDR3 in DNA: TGTGCCATCACGGGGGACAGGGAGGACACCGGGGAGCTGTTTTTT.

This clonotype was seen many times. J is TRBJ2-5 and V is TRBV5-1; a weak D match, TRBD1 (6 bases). V lost 0 bases, J lost 3 bases, and 9 bases lay in between. Germline values: CDR1 SGHRS, CDR2 YFSETQ. The CDR3 sequence is 14 residues long. DNA of the CDR3: TGCGCCAGCAGCTTGGTTCAGGGGAAAGAGACCCAGTACTTC. Its translation is CASSLVQGKETQYF. Drawing the rest from reference TRBV5-1 and TRBJ2-5, the complete variable domain is KAGVTQTPRYLIKTRGQQVTLSCSPISGHRSVSWYQQTPGQGLQFLFEYFSETQRNKGNFPGRFSGRQFSNSRSEMNVSTLELGDSALYLCASSLVQGKETQYFGPGTRLLVL.

For this clonotype: This may be a read error: a much more frequent sequence differs by one nucleotide. The chain combines TRBV20-1 with TRBJ2-3; 8 nucleotides agree with TRBD1. Germline V lookup: CDR1 DFQATT, CDR2 SNEGSKA (reference sequence). CDR3 length: 14 amino acids. The CDR3 spells CSAPGTGGTDTRYF. The CDR3 DNA is TGCAGTGCCCCCGGGACAGGAGGCACAGATACGCGGTATTTT.

As concerns this clonotype: A read error is possible here, since a much larger clone lies one base away. V gene TRBV29-1 combines with J gene TRBJ2-7; D unclear. The germline V and J ends were trimmed by 4 bases and 7 bases, with 17 bases remaining between them. CDR3 length equals 13 residues. CDR1 is SQVTM and CDR2 is ANQGSEA in the germline V gene. The CDR3 loop is CSVARSSYNEQYF. The DNA for the CDR3 is TGCAGCGTTGCTAGATCCTCCTACAATGAGCAGTACTTC.

The sample holds many counts of this clonotype. The chain has TRBV20-1 and TRBJ2-5, with 9 bases matching TRBD2. V lost 3 bases, J lost 2 bases, and 1 base stayed unmatched. CDR1 and CDR2 (germline): DFQATT, SNEGSKA (reference sequence). The CDR3 contains 13 residues. This CDR3 is CSASLAGQETQYF. The CDR3 DNA follows: TGCAGTGCTAGCCTAGCGGGGCAAGAGACCCAGTACTTC.

This clonotype appeared many times. The chain combines TRBV7-2 with TRBJ2-3, with TRBD2 matching over 8 bases. CDR3 length: 14 residues. Per the germline V gene, CDR1 is SGHTA and CDR2 is FQGNSA. Trimming took 8 bases from V and 0 from J; bases not matched to a gene: 4. CDR3 nucleotide sequence: TGTGCCAGCCAATTAGCGGGGAGCACAGATACGCAGTATTTT. Residues: CASQLAGSTDTQYF.

There are many counts of this clonotype. The CDR3 DNA reads as TGTGCCAGCAGCTTAGCTGACAACCCCCTAAGGAATGAGCAGTTCTTC. This encodes CASSLADNPLRNEQFF. The chain carries TRBV7-2 and TRBJ2-1; D gene ambiguous. Germline CDR1 SGHTA, CDR2 FQGNSA. The V end lost 0 bases, the J end lost 7 bases, and 16 bases lay between the germline ends. CDR3 length: 16 amino acids.

This clonotype appeared many times. CDR3 sequence (DNA): TGTGCCAGCATCGGGGACGACAATGAAAAACTGTTTTTT. Translating it yields CASIGDDNEKLFF. V usage is TRBV28 and J usage is TRBJ1-4; a possible D gene is TRBD1 (5 bases). Germline CDR1 MDHEN, CDR2 SYDVKM. The CDR3 consists of 13 residues. V was cut by 7 bases and J by 5 bases, with 11 bases left in between.

Concerning this clonotype: It may be a read error: a sequence one base away is much more abundant. The genes are TRBV7-2 and TRBJ2-3, with 8 bases that match TRBD2. Per germline, CDR1 SGHTA and CDR2 FQGNSA. This CDR3 region has 15 residues. The DNA of the CDR3 is TGTGCCAGCAGCTTCAAGCGGGGGTTCACAGATACGCGGTATTTT. Translated: CASSFKRGFTDTRYF.

In its sample, this clonotype was seen many times. The V and J genes are TRBV10-3 and TRBJ2-1, with TRBD2 matching over 15 bases. Germline V gene data show CDR1 as ENHRY and CDR2 as SYGVKD. The CDR3 is made up of 19 amino acids. V lost 4 bases to trimming and J lost 0 bases; unmatched junction nucleotides: 7. The CDR3 spells CAISASGTSGRSSYNEQFF. CDR3 sequence (DNA): TGTGCCATCAGTGCCTCCGGGACTAGCGGGAGGAGCTCCTACAATGAGCAGTTCTTC.

Comments on this clonotype: A much larger clone is a single base away; this may be a read error. V and J are TRBV28 and TRBJ2-5, with unresolved D. The CDR3 loop spans 12 amino acids. With 7 bases removed from V and 11 bases from J, the gap between germline ends came to 17 bases. Germline CDR1 reads MDHEN; CDR2 reads SYDVKM. DNA of the CDR3: TGTGCCAGCACCGAGGCGTACAATGAGCAGTACTTC. This sequence encodes CASTEAYNEQYF. Using reference TRBV28 and TRBJ2-5 for the parts outside the CDR3, the full variable domain is DVKVTQSSRYLVKRTGEKVFLECVQDMDHENMFWYRQDPGLGLRLIYFSYDVKMKEKGDIPEGYSVSREKKERFSLILESASTNQTSMYLCASTEAYNEQYFGPGTRLLVL.

The V and J genes are TRBV18 and TRBJ1-2; 7 nucleotides match TRBD1. The CDR3 covers 14 residues. J was trimmed by 6 bases and V by 3 bases; bases with no gene match: 7. The germline CDR1 and CDR2 sequences are KGHSH and LQKENI. The CDR3 loop reads CASSPERTGHGYTF. The CDR3 DNA reads as TGTGCCAGCTCACCGGAACGGACAGGTCATGGCTACACCTTC.

The J gene is TRBJ2-3, the V gene TRBV4-3, with D possibly matching TRBD2 (6 bases). This CDR3 contains 15 residues. V lost 4 bases, J lost 3 bases, and 14 bases lay in between. Germline lookup yields CDR1 LGHNA and CDR2 YSLEER. The CDR3 DNA reads as TGCGCCAGCAGCCGGGAGGATCTAACAACAGATACGCAGTATTTT. Its protein product is CASSREDLTTDTQYF.